A single sample gave rise to the 2 T cell receptor beta chains below, sequenced in a study of blood T cells in healthy people across ages. PCR was performed a second time for about 7 to 11 cycles using a sample-barcoded 5' primer and a J-beta primer mix. One entry per CDR3 protein results from TCRdb running MiXCR on the 5' RACE reads. This table holds about 630,000 distinct CDR3 sequences, around 20% found once. Material: blood. The receptors derive from a man aged 70-80 years in good health.

This sequence joins TRBV18 and TRBJ2-3, with D perhaps TRBD1 or TRBD2 (5 bases each). CDR3 size: 16 residues. V lost 4 bases, J lost 3 bases, and 17 bases lay in between. The germline V gene has CDR1 KGHSH and CDR2 LQKENI. CDR3 amino acids: CASSLSGTDLTDTQYF. The DNA of the CDR3 is TGTGCCAGCTCACTATCCGGGACCGACTTGACAGATACGCAGTATTTT. The variable domain in full, completed from reference TRBV18 and TRBJ2-3, reads NAGVMQNPRHLVRRRGQEARLRCSPMKGHSHVYWYRQLPEEGLKFMVYLQKENIIDESGMPKERFSAEFPKEGPSILRIQQVVRGDSAAYFCASSLSGTDLTDTQYFGPGTRLTVL.

This clonotype was seen more than once but under ten times. J is TRBJ1-1 and V is TRBV15; D might be TRBD1 (5 bases). V was shortened by 1 base and J by 5 bases, with 14 bases between the two germline ends. The germline V gene has CDR1 LNHNV and CDR2 YYDKDF (reference sequence). The CDR3 runs 15 residues. DNA of the CDR3: TGTGCCACCAGCAGAGGGGGGGTTCGAAGTACTGAAGCTTTCTTT. It specifies CATSRGGVRSTEAFF.